The clone carrying this T cell receptor beta chain was seen a few times. The antigen is not known. These data are taken from a study of shared clonotypes between healthy human individuals. Study details: Each donor had three CD4 naive, three CD4 memory, two CD8 naive and one CD8 memory plate. Study-wide results and caveats: Memory subsets had estimated richness that was generally smaller than that of naive subsets. Non-shared clonotypes had lower generation probabilities than those shared by all four donors.

The repertoire was sequenced with immunoSEQ multiplex PCR; TCRdb's copy has only in-frame clones and lacks some. The table records 650,000 to 800,000 clones, about two thirds of them present only once. The CDR3 extends over 15 amino acids. Trimming cost V 4 bases and J 3 bases; bases outside gene matches: 4. Germline CDR1 is MDHEN and CDR2 is SYDVKM. The sequence derives from a woman in her 30s in good health. This chain uses TRBV28 with TRBJ2-1; 9 bases match TRBD2. The sample consisted of memory CD4+ T cells sorted from blood. Documented subset: CD45RA-negative fraction. CDR3 amino acids: CASSSLAGYYNEQFF. The CDR3 DNA sequence: TGTGCCAGCAGTTCGCTAGCGGGATACTACAATGAGCAGTTCTTC. The complete variable domain, with remaining parts taken from reference TRBV28 and TRBJ2-1, reads DVKVTQSSRYLVKRTGEKVFLECVQDMDHENMFWYRQDPGLGLRLIYFSYDVKMKEKGDIPEGYSVSREKKERFSLILESASTNQTSMYLCASSSLAGYYNEQFFGPGTRLTVL.